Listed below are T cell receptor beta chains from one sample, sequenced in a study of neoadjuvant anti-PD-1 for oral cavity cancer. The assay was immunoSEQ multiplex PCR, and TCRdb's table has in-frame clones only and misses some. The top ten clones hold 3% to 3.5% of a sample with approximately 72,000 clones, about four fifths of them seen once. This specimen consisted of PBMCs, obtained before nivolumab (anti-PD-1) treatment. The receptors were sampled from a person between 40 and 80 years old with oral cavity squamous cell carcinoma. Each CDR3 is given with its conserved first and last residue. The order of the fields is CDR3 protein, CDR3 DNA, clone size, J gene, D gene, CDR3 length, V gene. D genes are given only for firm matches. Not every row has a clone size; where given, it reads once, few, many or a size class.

CDR3: CASSPQDGGEQYF
DNA: TGTGCTAGCAGCCCCCAGGACGGGGGTGAGCAGTACTTC
size: .
J: TRBJ2-7
D: .
length: 13
V: TRBV7-7

CDR3: CASSRTSGGGNEQFF
DNA: TGCGCCAGCAGTCGGACTAGCGGGGGGGGCAATGAGCAGTTCTTC
size: .
J: TRBJ2-1
D: TRBD2
length: 15
V: TRBV10-1

CDR3: CASSVSGRYGYNEQFF
DNA: TGCGCCAGCAGCGTGAGCGGGAGGTACGGTTACAATGAGCAGTTCTTC
size: .
J: TRBJ2-1
D: TRBD2
length: 16
V: TRBV5-1

CDR3: CASSLGLAGTDTQYF
DNA: TGTGCCAGCAGCTTAGGACTAGCGGGCACAGATACGCAGTATTTT
size: .
J: TRBJ2-3
D: TRBD2
length: 15
V: TRBV7-2

CDR3: CASSLWRALAGQTQYF
DNA: TGTGCCAGCAGCTTATGGCGTGCGCTAGCGGGGCAGACCCAGTACTTC
size: .
J: TRBJ2-5
D: TRBD2
length: 16
V: TRBV7-8

CDR3: CASYEQYF
DNA: TGTGCCAGTTACGAGCAGTACTTC
size: .
J: TRBJ2-7
D: .
length: 8
V: TRBV6-1

CDR3: CSASPGPSQYF
DNA: TGCAGTGCTAGTCCCGGACCCTCCCAGTACTTC
size: .
J: TRBJ2-5
D: .
length: 11
V: TRBV20-1

CDR3: CASSLDVGRGTGELFF
DNA: TGCGCCAGCAGCTTGGACGTGGGGCGAGGGACCGGGGAGCTGTTTTTT
size: .
J: TRBJ2-2
D: .
length: 16
V: TRBV5-1

CDR3: CASSSQGFSNQPQHF
DNA: TGTGCCAGCAGCTCCCAGGGGTTTAGCAATCAGCCCCAGCATTTT
size: .
J: TRBJ1-5
D: .
length: 15
V: TRBV2

CDR3: CASSLADSAQNEQYF
DNA: TGCGCCAGCAGCTTGGCCGACAGCGCGCAAAACGAGCAGTACTTC
size: .
J: TRBJ2-7
D: .
length: 15
V: TRBV5-1

CDR3: CASSVKGEGAEPSGYTF
DNA: TGTGCCAGCAGTGTCAAGGGTGAGGGGGCGGAACCCTCTGGCTACACCTTC
size: few
J: TRBJ1-2
D: TRBD1
length: 17
V: TRBV6-4

CDR3: CASRAGGPNTEAFF
DNA: TGCGCCAGCAGGGCCGGCGGGCCTAACACTGAAGCTTTCTTT
size: .
J: TRBJ1-1
D: .
length: 14
V: TRBV5-1

CDR3: CAWSVSGGSEQYF
DNA: TGTGCCTGGAGTGTATCAGGGGGCAGCGAGCAGTACTTC
size: .
J: TRBJ2-7
D: TRBD1
length: 13
V: TRBV30

CDR3: CATSSQDRGGPYEQYF
DNA: TGTGCCACCAGCAGCCAAGACAGGGGAGGCCCCTACGAGCAGTACTTC
size: .
J: TRBJ2-7
D: TRBD1
length: 16
V: TRBV15

CDR3: CASSLVRGGNEQFF
DNA: TGTGCCAGCAGTTTAGTTAGGGGCGGCAATGAGCAGTTCTTC
size: .
J: TRBJ2-1
D: .
length: 14
V: TRBV28

CDR3: CASSSYRDRVRVGQETQYF
DNA: TGCGCCAGCAGCTCGTACCGGGACAGGGTTCGGGTGGGCCAAGAGACCCAGTACTTC
size: .
J: TRBJ2-5
D: TRBD1
length: 19
V: TRBV5-1

CDR3: CASRPFRGVNTEAFF
DNA: TGTGCCAGCAGACCCTTCAGGGGGGTGAACACTGAAGCTTTCTTT
size: .
J: TRBJ1-1
D: TRBD1
length: 15
V: TRBV6-1

CDR3: CASSLGSMEAFF
DNA: TGTGCCAGCAGCTTAGGGTCGATGGAAGCTTTCTTT
size: .
J: TRBJ1-1
D: .
length: 12
V: TRBV11-2

CDR3: CAWSWASGRDEVF
DNA: TGTGCCTGGAGTTGGGCTAGCGGGAGAGATGAAGTCTTC
size: .
J: TRBJ2-1
D: TRBD2
length: 13
V: TRBV30

CDR3: CASSMGETKNIQYF
DNA: TGTGCCAGTAGTATGGGGGAAACCAAAAACATTCAGTACTTC
size: .
J: TRBJ2-4
D: .
length: 14
V: TRBV19

CDR3: CASSSTGQGNRGYTF
DNA: TGCGCCAGCAGCTCCACGGGGCAGGGGAACCGGGGCTACACCTTC
size: .
J: TRBJ1-2
D: .
length: 15
V: TRBV5-1

CDR3: CASSPQGFEQYF
DNA: TGTGCCAGTAGTCCCCAGGGCTTCGAGCAGTACTTC
size: .
J: TRBJ2-7
D: .
length: 12
V: TRBV19

CDR3: CASKTGENYGYTF
DNA: TGTGCCAGCAAGACAGGGGAAAACTATGGCTACACCTTC
size: .
J: TRBJ1-2
D: TRBD1
length: 13
V: TRBV6-1

CDR3: CASSQEIRGGPNEQFF
DNA: TGCGCCAGCAGCCAAGAGATCCGAGGGGGGCCCAATGAGCAGTTCTTC
size: once
J: TRBJ2-1
D: .
length: 16
V: TRBV4-1

CDR3: CASSLLLGEDTQYF
DNA: TGTGCCAGCAGTTTATTGCTGGGGGAAGATACGCAGTATTTT
size: .
J: TRBJ2-3
D: .
length: 14
V: TRBV28

CDR3: CAWIRGTSPGLGSGNTIYF
DNA: TGTGCCTGGATACGAGGTACCTCTCCTGGGCTTGGGTCTGGAAACACCATATATTTT
size: .
J: TRBJ1-3
D: .
length: 19
V: TRBV30

CDR3: CASSQGQGEGYGYTF
DNA: TGTGCCAGCAGCCAAGGTCAGGGAGAGGGCTATGGCTACACCTTC
size: .
J: TRBJ1-2
D: .
length: 15
V: TRBV4-2

CDR3: CASSPLSWQGYEQYF
DNA: TGTGCCAGTAGTCCTTTGTCCTGGCAGGGCTACGAGCAGTACTTC
size: .
J: TRBJ2-7
D: .
length: 15
V: TRBV19

CDR3: CAISEREMTEAFF
DNA: TGTGCCATCAGTGAGAGGGAAATGACTGAAGCTTTCTTT
size: few
J: TRBJ1-1
D: .
length: 13
V: TRBV10-3

CDR3: CASSGRRSANYGYTF
DNA: TGTGCCAGCAGCGGCCGCCGCTCAGCTAACTATGGCTACACCTTC
size: .
J: TRBJ1-2
D: .
length: 15
V: TRBV9

CDR3: CASSQVWGGGASYEQYF
DNA: TGTGCCAGCAGCCAAGTATGGGGCGGGGGGGCCTCCTACGAGCAGTACTTC
size: .
J: TRBJ2-7
D: TRBD2
length: 17
V: TRBV4-2

CDR3: CASSFAGTLSREQYF
DNA: TGTGCCAGCAGCTTTGCCGGGACTCTGAGCCGCGAGCAGTACTTC
size: .
J: TRBJ2-7
D: .
length: 15
V: TRBV7-9

CDR3: CSVVGSENINYGYTF
DNA: TGCAGCGTTGTGGGGTCAGAAAACATAAACTATGGCTACACCTTC
size: .
J: TRBJ1-2
D: .
length: 15
V: TRBV29-1

CDR3: CASSRGRPLEQYF
DNA: TGTGCCAGCAGTAGAGGACGGCCCCTCGAGCAGTACTTC
size: .
J: TRBJ2-7
D: .
length: 13
V: TRBV6-5

CDR3: CASSGQGRAAFF
DNA: TGTGCCAGCAGTGGACAGGGAAGAGCAGCTTTCTTT
size: .
J: TRBJ1-1
D: TRBD1
length: 12
V: TRBV28

CDR3: CASSQDGNTIYF
DNA: TGTGCCAGCAGCCAAGACGGAAACACCATATATTTT
size: .
J: TRBJ1-3
D: .
length: 12
V: TRBV6-5

CDR3: CASSSTGLPLYEQYF
DNA: TGCGCCAGCAGCTCCACGGGACTACCTCTCTACGAGCAGTACTTC
size: .
J: TRBJ2-7
D: TRBD2
length: 15
V: TRBV5-1

CDR3: CASRVGTSGNNEQFF
DNA: TGTGCCAGCAGGGTAGGGACTAGCGGAAACAATGAGCAGTTCTTC
size: .
J: TRBJ2-1
D: TRBD2
length: 15
V: TRBV27

CDR3: CASGPFLLVQPQHF
DNA: TGTGCCAGCGGACCCTTCCTCCTGGTTCAGCCCCAGCATTTT
size: .
J: TRBJ1-5
D: .
length: 14
V: TRBV5-8

CDR3: CASSYSGNSYNEQFF
DNA: TGCGCCAGCTCGTATAGCGGGAACTCTTACAATGAGCAGTTCTTC
size: .
J: TRBJ2-1
D: TRBD2
length: 15
V: TRBV4-1

CDR3: CASSSRQGSAGNSPLHF
DNA: TGTGCCAGCAGCTCGAGACAGGGGAGTGCGGGAAATTCACCCCTCCACTTT
size: few
J: TRBJ1-6
D: TRBD1
length: 17
V: TRBV5-5

CDR3: CASSVGGSVNTEAFF
DNA: TGTGCCAGCAGCGTTGGGGGCAGCGTCAACACTGAAGCTTTCTTT
size: .
J: TRBJ1-1
D: .
length: 15
V: TRBV9

CDR3: CASSQGAVLSNYGYTF
DNA: TGCGCCAGCAGCCAAGGAGCCGTTTTATCTAACTATGGCTACACCTTC
size: .
J: TRBJ1-2
D: .
length: 16
V: TRBV4-1

CDR3: CASSLVGVVVSTGELFF
DNA: TGCGCCAGCAGCTTGGTCGGGGTAGTCGTGAGTACCGGGGAGCTGTTTTTT
size: once
J: TRBJ2-2
D: .
length: 17
V: TRBV5-1